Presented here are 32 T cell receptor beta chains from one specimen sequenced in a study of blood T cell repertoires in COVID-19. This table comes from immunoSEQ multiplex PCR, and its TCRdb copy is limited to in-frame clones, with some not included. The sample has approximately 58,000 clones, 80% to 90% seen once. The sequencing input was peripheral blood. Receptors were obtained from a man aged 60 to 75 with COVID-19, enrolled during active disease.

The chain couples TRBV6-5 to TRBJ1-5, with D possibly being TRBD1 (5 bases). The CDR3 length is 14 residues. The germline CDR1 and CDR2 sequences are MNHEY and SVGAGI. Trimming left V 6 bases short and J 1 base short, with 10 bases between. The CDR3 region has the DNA TGTGCCAGCAGCTTTGACAGCAGCAATCAGCCCCAGCATTTT. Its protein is CASSFDSSNQPQHF.

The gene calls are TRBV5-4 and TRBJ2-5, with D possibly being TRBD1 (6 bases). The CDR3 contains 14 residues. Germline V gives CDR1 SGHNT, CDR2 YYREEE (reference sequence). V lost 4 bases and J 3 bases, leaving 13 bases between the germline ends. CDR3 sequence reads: CASSPPQGKETQYF. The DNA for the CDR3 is TGTGCCAGCAGCCCGCCCCAGGGGAAAGAGACCCAGTACTTC.

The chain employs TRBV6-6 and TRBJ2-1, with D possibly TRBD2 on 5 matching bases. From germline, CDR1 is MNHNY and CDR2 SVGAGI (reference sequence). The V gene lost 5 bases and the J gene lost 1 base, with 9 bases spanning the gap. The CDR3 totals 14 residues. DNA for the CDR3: TGTGCCAGCAGTCTAGGAGGATCCTACAATGAGCAGTTCTTC. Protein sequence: CASSLGGSYNEQFF.

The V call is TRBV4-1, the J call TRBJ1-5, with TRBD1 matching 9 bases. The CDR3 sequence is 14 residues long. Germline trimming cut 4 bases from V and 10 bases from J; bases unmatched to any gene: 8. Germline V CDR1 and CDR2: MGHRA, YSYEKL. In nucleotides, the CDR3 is TGCGCCAGCAGCCCTTGGACAGGGGAAGAACCCCAGCATTTT. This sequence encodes CASSPWTGEEPQHF.

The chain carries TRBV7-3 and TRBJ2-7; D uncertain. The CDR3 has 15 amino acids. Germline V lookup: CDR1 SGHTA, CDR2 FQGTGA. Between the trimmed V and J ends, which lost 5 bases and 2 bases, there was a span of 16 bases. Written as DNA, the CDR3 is TGTGCCAGCAGCCCTGAGCCCCTCGTTCCCTACGAGCAGTACTTC. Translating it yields CASSPEPLVPYEQYF.

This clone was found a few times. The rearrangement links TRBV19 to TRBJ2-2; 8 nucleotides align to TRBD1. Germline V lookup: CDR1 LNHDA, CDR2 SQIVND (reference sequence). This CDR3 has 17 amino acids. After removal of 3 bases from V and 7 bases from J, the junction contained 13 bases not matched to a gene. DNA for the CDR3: TGTGCCAGTAGTATCAGGCAGGGGGCCGGTTCGATCGGGGAGCTGTTTTTT. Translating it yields CASSIRQGAGSIGELFF.

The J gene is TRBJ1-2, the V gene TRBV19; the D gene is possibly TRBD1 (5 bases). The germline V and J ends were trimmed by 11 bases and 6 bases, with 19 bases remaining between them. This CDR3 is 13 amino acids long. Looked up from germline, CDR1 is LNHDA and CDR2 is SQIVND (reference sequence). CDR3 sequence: CACRDGGVDGYTF. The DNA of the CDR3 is TGTGCCTGCCGGGACGGAGGGGTTGATGGCTACACCTTC.

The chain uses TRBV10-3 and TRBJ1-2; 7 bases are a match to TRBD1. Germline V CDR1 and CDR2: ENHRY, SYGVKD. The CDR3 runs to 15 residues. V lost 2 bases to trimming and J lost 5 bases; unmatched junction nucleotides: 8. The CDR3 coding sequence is TGTGCCATCAGTGAGACATCCGGGACAGCATATGGCTACACCTTC. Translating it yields CAISETSGTAYGYTF.

The CDR3 nucleotides read TGTGCCAGCAGCCCCTTTTACGAGCAGTACTTC. Translating gives CASSPFYEQYF. The J gene is TRBJ2-7, the V gene TRBV6-5; D not resolved. From germline, CDR1 is MNHEY and CDR2 SVGAGI. The CDR3 is made up of 11 amino acids. Trimming cost V 6 bases and J 4 bases, with 7 bases left between them.

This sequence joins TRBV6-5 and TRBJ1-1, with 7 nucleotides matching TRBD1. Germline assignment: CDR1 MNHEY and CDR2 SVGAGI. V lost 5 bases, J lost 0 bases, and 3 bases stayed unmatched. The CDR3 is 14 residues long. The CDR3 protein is CASSPGQVNTEAFF. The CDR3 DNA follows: TGTGCCAGCAGTCCCGGACAGGTGAACACTGAAGCTTTCTTT.

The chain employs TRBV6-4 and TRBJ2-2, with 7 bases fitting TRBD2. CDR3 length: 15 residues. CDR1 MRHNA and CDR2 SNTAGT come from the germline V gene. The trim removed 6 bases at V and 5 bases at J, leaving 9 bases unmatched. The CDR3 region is CASSPDVGGTGELFF. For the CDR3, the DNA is TGTGCCAGCAGCCCCGACGTCGGGGGGACCGGGGAGCTGTTTTTT.

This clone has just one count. The CDR3 nucleotides read TGTGCCAGCAGCTTACAAGGGGACGAGCAGTACTTC. Translated, it gives CASSLQGDEQYF. The chain has TRBV7-9 and TRBJ2-7; D is possibly TRBD1 (5 bases). The ends were cut back, 2 bases at V and 5 bases at J, with 7 bases in the middle. CDR1 is SEHNR and CDR2 is FQNEAQ in the germline V gene (reference sequence). The CDR3 is made up of 12 amino acids.

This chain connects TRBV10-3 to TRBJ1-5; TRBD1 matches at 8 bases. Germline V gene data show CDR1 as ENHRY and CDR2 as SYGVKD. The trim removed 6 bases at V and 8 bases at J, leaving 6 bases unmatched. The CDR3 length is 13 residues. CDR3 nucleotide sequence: TGTGCCATCAGCAGGGGGCCGGTGGAGCCCCAGCATTTT. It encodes CAISRGPVEPQHF.

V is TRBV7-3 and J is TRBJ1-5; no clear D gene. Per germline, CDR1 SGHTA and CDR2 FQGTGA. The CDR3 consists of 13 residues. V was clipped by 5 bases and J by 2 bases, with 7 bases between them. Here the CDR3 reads CASSPGRNQPQHF. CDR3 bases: TGTGCCAGCAGCCCGGGTCGCAATCAGCCCCAGCATTTT.

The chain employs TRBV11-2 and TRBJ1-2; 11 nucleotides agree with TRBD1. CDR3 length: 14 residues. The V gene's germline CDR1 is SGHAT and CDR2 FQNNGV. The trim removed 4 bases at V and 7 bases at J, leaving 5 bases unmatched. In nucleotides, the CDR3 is TGTGCCAGCAGCTCCAGGACAGGGGGCAGTGGCTACACCTTC. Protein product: CASSSRTGGSGYTF. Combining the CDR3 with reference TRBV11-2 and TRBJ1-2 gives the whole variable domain EAGVAQSPRYKIIEKRQSVAFWCNPISGHATLYWYQQILGQGPKLLIQFQNNGVVDDSQLPKDRFSAERLKGVDSTLKIQPAKLEDSAVYLCASSSRTGGSGYTFGSGTRLTVV.

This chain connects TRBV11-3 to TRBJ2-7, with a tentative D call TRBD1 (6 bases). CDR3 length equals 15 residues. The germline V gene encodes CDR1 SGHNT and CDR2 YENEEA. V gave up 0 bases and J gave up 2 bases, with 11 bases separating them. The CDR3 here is CASSLETGDTYEQYF. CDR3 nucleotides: TGTGCCAGCAGCTTAGAGACAGGAGATACCTACGAGCAGTACTTC.

The chain's CDR3 is CASSLGAGGVNTGELFF. DNA of the CDR3: TGTGCCAGCAGCTTAGGTGCGGGAGGGGTGAACACCGGGGAGCTGTTTTTT. This chain joins TRBV7-2 and TRBJ2-2, with 9 nucleotides matching TRBD2. Trimming cost V 1 base and J 1 base; bases outside gene matches: 4. This CDR3 is built from 17 residues. CDR1 is SGHTA, CDR2 FQGNSA, per germline.

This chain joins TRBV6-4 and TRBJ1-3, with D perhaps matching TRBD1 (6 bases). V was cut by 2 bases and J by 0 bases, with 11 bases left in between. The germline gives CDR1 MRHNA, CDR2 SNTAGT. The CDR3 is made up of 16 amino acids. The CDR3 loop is CASSDEGESSGNTIYF. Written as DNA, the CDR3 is TGTGCCAGCAGTGACGAGGGGGAATCCTCTGGAAACACCATATATTTT.

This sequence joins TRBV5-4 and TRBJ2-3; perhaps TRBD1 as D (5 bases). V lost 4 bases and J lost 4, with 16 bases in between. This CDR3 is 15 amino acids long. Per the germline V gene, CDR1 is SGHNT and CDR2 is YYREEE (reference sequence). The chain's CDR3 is CASSKQVPGADTQYF. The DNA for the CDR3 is TGTGCCAGCAGCAAACAGGTTCCTGGCGCAGATACGCAGTATTTT.

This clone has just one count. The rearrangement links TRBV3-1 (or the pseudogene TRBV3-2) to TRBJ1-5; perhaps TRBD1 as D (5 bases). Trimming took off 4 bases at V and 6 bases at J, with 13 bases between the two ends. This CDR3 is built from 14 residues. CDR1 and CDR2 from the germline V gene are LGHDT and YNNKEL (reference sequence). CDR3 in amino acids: CASSLTTGLQPQHF. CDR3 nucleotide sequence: TGTGCCAGCAGCCTCACGACGGGACTTCAGCCCCAGCATTTT.

This chain's CDR3 is CASSLLAGAGGTDTQYF. CDR3 sequence (DNA): TGCGCCAGCAGCTTGCTAGCGGGAGCGGGGGGCACAGATACGCAGTATTTT. This chain joins TRBV5-1 and TRBJ2-3; 10 bases match TRBD2. V was pared by 1 base and J by 1 base, with 6 bases of the junction left unmatched. CDR1 is SGHRS and CDR2 is YFSETQ in the germline V gene. The CDR3 contains 17 residues.

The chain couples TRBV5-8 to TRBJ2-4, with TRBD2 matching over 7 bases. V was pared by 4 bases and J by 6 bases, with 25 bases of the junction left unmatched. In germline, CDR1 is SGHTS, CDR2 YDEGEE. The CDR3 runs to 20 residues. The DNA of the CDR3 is TGTGCCAGCAGCGCCCGGGTCCCGGGGGGAATAGCCGTGAGGGGAAACATTCAGTACTTC. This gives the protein CASSARVPGGIAVRGNIQYF.

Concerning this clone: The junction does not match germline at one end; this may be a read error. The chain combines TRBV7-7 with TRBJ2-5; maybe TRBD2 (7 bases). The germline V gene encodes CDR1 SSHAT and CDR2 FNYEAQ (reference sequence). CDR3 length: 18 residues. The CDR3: CASSPGPRTAGTQETQYF. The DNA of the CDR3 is TGTGCTAGCAGCCCAGGGCCCCGGACAGCGGGGACTCAAGAGACCCAGTACTTC.

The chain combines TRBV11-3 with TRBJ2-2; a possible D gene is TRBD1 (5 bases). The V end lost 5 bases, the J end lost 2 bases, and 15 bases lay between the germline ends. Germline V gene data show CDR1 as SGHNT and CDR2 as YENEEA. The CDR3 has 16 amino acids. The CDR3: CASSTFGRDNTGELFF. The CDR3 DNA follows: TGTGCCAGCAGCACCTTCGGCAGGGATAACACCGGGGAGCTGTTTTTT.

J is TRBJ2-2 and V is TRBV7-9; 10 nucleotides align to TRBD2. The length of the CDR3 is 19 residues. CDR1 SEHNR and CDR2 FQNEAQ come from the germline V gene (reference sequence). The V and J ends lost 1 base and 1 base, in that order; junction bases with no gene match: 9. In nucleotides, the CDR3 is TGTGCCAGCAGCTTAGTTTTGGCTAGCGGGGGCCTGAACACCGGGGAGCTGTTTTTT. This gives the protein CASSLVLASGGLNTGELFF.

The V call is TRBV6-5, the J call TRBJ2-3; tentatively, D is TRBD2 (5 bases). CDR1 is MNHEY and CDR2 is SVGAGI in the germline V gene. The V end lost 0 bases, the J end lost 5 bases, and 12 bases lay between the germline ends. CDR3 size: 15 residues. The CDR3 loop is CASSYSSRVKDTQYF. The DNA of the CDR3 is TGTGCCAGCAGTTACTCCTCGCGGGTGAAAGATACGCAGTATTTT.

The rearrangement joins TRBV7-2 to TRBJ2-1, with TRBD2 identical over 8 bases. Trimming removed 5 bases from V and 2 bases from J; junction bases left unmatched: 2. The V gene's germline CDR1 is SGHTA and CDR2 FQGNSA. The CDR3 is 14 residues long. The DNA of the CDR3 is TGTGCCAGCAGCCGCGGGGGGCCCTACAATGAGCAGTTCTTC. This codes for CASSRGGPYNEQFF.

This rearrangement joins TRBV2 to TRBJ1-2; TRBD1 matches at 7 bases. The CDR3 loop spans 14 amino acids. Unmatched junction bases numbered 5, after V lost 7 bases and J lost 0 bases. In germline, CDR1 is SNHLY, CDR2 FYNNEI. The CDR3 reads CASTQGDTNYGYTF. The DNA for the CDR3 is TGTGCCAGCACTCAGGGGGATACTAACTATGGCTACACCTTC. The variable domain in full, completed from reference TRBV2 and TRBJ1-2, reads EPEVTQTPSHQVTQMGQEVILRCVPISNHLYFYWYRQILGQKVEFLVSFYNNEISEKSEIFDDQFSVERPDGSNFTLKIRSTKLEDSAMYFCASTQGDTNYGYTFGSGTRLTVV.

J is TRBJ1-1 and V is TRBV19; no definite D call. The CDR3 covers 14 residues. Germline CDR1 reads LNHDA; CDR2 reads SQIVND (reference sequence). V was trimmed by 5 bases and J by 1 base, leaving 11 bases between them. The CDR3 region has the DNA TGTGCCAGTAGTCCCGGACGGGGGAACACTGAAGCTTTCTTT. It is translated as CASSPGRGNTEAFF.

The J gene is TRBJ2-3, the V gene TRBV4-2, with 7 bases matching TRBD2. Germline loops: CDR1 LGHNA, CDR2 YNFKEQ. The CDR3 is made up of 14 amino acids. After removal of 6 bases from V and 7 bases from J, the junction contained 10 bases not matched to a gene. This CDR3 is CASRGEGGPNTQYF. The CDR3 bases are TGTGCCAGCAGGGGGGAGGGAGGGCCAAATACGCAGTATTTT.

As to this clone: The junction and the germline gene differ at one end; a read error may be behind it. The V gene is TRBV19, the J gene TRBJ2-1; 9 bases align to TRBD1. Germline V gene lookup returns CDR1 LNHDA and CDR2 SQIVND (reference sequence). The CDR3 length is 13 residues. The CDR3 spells CASSRGQGSVVIF. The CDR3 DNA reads TGTGCCAGTAGTAGGGGACAGGGTTCCGTGGTAATCTTC.

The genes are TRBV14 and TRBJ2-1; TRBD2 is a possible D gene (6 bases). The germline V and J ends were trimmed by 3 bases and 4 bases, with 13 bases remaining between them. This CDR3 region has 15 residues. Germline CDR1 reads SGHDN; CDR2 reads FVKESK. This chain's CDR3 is CASSHGGLGYNEQFF. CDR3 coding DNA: TGTGCCAGCAGCCACGGAGGGCTAGGGTACAATGAGCAGTTCTTC.